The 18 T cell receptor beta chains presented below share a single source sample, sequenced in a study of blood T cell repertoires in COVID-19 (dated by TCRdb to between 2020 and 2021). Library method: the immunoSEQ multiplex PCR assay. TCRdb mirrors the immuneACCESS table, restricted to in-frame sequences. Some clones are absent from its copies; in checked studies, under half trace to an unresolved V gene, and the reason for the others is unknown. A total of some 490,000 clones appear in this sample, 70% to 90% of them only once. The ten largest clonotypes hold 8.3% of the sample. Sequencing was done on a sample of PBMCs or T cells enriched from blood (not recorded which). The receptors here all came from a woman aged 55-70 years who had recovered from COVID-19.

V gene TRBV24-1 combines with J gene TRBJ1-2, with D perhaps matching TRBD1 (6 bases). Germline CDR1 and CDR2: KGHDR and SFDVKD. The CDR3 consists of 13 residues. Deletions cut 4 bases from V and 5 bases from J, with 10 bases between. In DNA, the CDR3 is TGTGCCACCAGTGAGACAGGCTTTTATGGCTACACCTTC. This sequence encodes CATSETGFYGYTF.

As DNA, the CDR3 is TGTGCCAGCAGCCAGAAAGCCGCGGGACGCCGGGGGGAGCAGTACTTC. Encoded protein: CASSQKAAGRRGEQYF. V is TRBV3-1 (or the pseudogene TRBV3-2) and J is TRBJ2-7, with a possible D match to TRBD2 (6 bases). The germline gives CDR1 LGHDT, CDR2 YNNKEL (reference sequence). This CDR3 spans 16 amino acids. Trimming pared 3 bases from V and 7 bases from J, leaving 22 bases between.

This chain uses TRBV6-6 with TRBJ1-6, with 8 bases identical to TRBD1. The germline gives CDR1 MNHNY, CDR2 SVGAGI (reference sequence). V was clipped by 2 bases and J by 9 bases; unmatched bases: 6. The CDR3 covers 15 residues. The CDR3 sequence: CASSYPGQGGSPLHF. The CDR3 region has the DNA TGTGCCAGCAGTTACCCCGGACAGGGCGGTTCACCCCTCCACTTT.

This chain's CDR3 is CAWSQGVDNEQFF. The CDR3 DNA follows: TGTGCCTGGAGTCAAGGAGTGGACAATGAGCAGTTCTTC. The V gene is TRBV30, the J gene TRBJ2-1; D not resolved. In germline, CDR1 is GTSNPN, CDR2 SVGIG (reference sequence). V was clipped by 2 bases and J by 5 bases, with 10 bases between them. CDR3 length equals 13 residues.

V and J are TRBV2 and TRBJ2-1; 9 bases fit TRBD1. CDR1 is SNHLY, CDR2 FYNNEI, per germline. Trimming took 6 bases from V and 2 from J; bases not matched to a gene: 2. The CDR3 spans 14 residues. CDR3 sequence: CASRGTGPYNEQFF. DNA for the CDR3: TGTGCCAGCAGGGGGACAGGGCCCTACAATGAGCAGTTCTTC.

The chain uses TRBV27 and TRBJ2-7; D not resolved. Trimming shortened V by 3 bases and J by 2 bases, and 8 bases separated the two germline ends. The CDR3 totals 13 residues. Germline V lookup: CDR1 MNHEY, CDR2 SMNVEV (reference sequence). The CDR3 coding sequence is TGTGCCAGCAGTTTGGGCAGCACCTACGAGCAGTACTTC. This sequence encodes CASSLGSTYEQYF.

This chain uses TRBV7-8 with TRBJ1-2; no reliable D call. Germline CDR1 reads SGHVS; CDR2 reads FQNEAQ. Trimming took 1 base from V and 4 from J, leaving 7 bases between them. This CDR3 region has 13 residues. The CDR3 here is CASSLVPGYGYTF. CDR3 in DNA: TGTGCCAGCAGCTTAGTGCCAGGCTATGGCTACACCTTC.

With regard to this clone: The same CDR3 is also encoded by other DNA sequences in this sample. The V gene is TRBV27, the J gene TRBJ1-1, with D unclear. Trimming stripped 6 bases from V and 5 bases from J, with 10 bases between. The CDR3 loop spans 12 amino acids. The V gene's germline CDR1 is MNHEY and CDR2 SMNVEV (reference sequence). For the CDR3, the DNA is TGTGCCAGCAGCCCCCGAGGGACTGAAGCTTTCTTT. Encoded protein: CASSPRGTEAFF.

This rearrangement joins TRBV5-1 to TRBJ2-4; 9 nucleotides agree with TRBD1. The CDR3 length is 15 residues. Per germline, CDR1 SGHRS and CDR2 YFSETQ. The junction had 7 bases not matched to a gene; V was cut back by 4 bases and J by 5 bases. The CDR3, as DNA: TGCGCCAGCAGCCTGGCGGGGACAGGGCAAAACATTCAGTACTTC. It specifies CASSLAGTGQNIQYF.

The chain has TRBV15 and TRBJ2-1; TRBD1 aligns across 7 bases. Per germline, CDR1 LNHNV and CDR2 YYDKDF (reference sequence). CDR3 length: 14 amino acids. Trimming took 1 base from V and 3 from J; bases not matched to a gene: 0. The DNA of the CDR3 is TGTGCCACCAGCAGAGGGGACAGCTACAATGAGCAGTTCTTC. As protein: CATSRGDSYNEQFF.

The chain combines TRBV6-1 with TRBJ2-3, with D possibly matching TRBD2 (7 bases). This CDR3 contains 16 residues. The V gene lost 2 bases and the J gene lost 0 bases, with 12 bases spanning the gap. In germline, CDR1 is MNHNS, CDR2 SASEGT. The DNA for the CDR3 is TGTGCCAGCAGTGAAAGGGCGGGGGCCAGCACAGATACGCAGTATTTT. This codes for CASSERAGASTDTQYF.

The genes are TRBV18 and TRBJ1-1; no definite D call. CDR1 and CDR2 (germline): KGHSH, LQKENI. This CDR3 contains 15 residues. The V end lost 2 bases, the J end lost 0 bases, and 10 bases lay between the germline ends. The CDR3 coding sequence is TGTGCCAGCTCACCAGTCGGGGATTTGAACACTGAAGCTTTCTTT. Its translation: CASSPVGDLNTEAFF. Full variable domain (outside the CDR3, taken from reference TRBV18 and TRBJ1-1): NAGVMQNPRHLVRRRGQEARLRCSPMKGHSHVYWYRQLPEEGLKFMVYLQKENIIDESGMPKERFSAEFPKEGPSILRIQQVVRGDSAAYFCASSPVGDLNTEAFFGQGTRLTVV.

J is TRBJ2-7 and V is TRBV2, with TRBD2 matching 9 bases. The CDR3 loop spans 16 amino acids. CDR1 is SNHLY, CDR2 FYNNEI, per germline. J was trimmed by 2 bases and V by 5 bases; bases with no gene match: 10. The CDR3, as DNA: TGTGCCAGCAGTCTAACCGGGACTAGCTCCCCCTACGAGCAGTACGTC. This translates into CASSLTGTSSPYEQYV.

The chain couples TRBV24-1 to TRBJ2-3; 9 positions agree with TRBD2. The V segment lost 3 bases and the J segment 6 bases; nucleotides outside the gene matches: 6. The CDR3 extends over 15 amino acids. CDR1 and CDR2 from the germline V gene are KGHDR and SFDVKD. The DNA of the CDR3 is TGTGCCACCAGTGATCTTAGCGGGGGCCTCGATACGCAGTATTTT. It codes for CATSDLSGGLDTQYF.

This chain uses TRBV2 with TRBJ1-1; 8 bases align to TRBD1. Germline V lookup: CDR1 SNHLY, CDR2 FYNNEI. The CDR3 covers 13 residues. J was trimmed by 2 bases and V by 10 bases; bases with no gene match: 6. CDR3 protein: CATRGQANTEAFF. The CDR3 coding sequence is TGTGCCACCCGGGGACAGGCCAACACTGAAGCTTTCTTT. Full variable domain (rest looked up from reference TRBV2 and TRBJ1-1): EPEVTQTPSHQVTQMGQEVILRCVPISNHLYFYWYRQILGQKVEFLVSFYNNEISEKSEIFDDQFSVERPDGSNFTLKIRSTKLEDSAMYFCATRGQANTEAFFGQGTRLTVV.

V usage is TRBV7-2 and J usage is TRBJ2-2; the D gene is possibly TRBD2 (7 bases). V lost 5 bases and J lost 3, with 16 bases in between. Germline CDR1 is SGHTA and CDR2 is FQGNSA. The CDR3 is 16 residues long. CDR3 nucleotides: TGTGCCAGCAGCCCTAGAGGGGGGGTTTACACCGGGGAGCTGTTTTTT. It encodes CASSPRGGVYTGELFF.

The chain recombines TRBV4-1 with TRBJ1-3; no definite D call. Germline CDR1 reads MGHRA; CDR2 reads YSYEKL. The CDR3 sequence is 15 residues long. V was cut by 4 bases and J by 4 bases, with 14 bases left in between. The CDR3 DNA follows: TGCGCCAGCAGCCCCGAGCCAACTCGAGGAAACACCATATATTTT. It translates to CASSPEPTRGNTIYF.

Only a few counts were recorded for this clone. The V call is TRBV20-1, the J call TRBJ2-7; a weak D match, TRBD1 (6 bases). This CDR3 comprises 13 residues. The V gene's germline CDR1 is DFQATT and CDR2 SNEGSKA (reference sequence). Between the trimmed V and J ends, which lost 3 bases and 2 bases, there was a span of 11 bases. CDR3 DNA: TGCAGTGCTAGTTCCCAGGGGCCCTACGAGCAGTACTTC. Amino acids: CSASSQGPYEQYF.